The 12 T cell receptor beta chains below all came from one sample that was sequenced in a study of breast tumors, draining lymph nodes, adjacent tissues (dated by TCRdb to the mid-2010s). Libraries came from multiplex PCR. Sequencing was performed on an Illumina HiSeq 2000. The raw public reads went through TCRdb reprocessing: fastp at Q25, MiXCR clone calling, in-frame beta chains kept. Every entry covers one CDR3 protein and lists the most common genes and DNA from its rows. In all, the sample holds about 230,000 distinct CDR3 sequences, and about 30% of those were seen once. The ten most abundant clones make up around 1.5% of the sample. Lymph node samples were obtained from the axillary draining lymph nodes of breast cancer patients. The sequencing sample was made of axillary lymph node tissue. These receptors all come from a female donor with breast cancer. Some clones in this sample may be carry-over from other donors' samples.

With respect to this clonotype: Being one base from a much bigger clone, this may be a read error. J is TRBJ2-7 and V is TRBV13; 11 positions match TRBD1. Germline-derived CDR1 and CDR2 are PRHDT and FYEKMQ (reference sequence). V dropped 2 bases and J dropped 6; count of bases not matched to a gene: 15. The CDR3 length is 18 residues. Here the CDR3 reads CASSLLLGLDRGRFEQYF. CDR3 in DNA: TGTGCCAGCAGCTTACTTTTGGGGTTGGACAGGGGGCGGTTCGAGCAGTACTTC.

This clonotype was found many times. The CDR3 loop is CSAEGGGQGARTDTQYF. The CDR3 DNA is TGCAGTGCGGAGGGGGGGGGACAGGGAGCTCGCACAGATACGCAGTATTTT. The chain links TRBV20-1 to TRBJ2-3; the match to TRBD1 covers 9 bases. The CDR3 covers 17 residues. J lost 1 base, V lost 6 bases, and 14 bases had no gene match. Germline CDR1 is DFQATT and CDR2 is SNEGSKA (reference sequence).

V is TRBV28 and J is TRBJ2-3; TRBD2 agrees at 10 bases. CDR3 length: 16 amino acids. CDR1 and CDR2 (germline): MDHEN, SYDVKM. J was trimmed by 5 bases and V by 4 bases; bases with no gene match: 9. The CDR3 here is CASSSEWERGGDTQYF. The DNA for the CDR3 is TGTGCCAGCAGTTCGGAGTGGGAGCGGGGGGGAGATACGCAGTATTTT.

This clonotype was counted many times. A much larger clone lies a single base off, so this may be a read error. The gene calls are TRBV10-3 and TRBJ2-5; the D gene could be TRBD1 or TRBD2 (5 bases each). Germline CDR1 is ENHRY and CDR2 is SYGVKD. This CDR3 has 16 amino acids. CDR3: CVISSSLGGGEETQYF. The CDR3 DNA follows: TGTGTCATCAGTTCGTCGCTGGGTGGGGGTGAAGAGACCCAGTACTTC.

This clonotype was recorded many times. The chain couples TRBV24-1 to TRBJ2-3; D is undetermined. CDR3 length: 13 amino acids. Trimming removed 5 bases at V and 1 base at J, with 6 bases between. Germline assignment: CDR1 KGHDR and CDR2 SFDVKD. CDR3 bases: TGTGCCACCAGTGGATTTGGCACAGATACGCAGTATTTT. Amino acid sequence: CATSGFGTDTQYF.

This clonotype appeared many times. The gene calls are TRBV20-1 and TRBJ2-1, with 7 bases fitting TRBD2. CDR3 length equals 17 residues. V was pared by 0 bases and J by 2 bases, with 10 bases of the junction left unmatched. Germline CDR1 is DFQATT and CDR2 is SNEGSKA (reference sequence). The CDR3 loop reads CSARDALGGVPYNEQFF. In DNA, the CDR3 is TGCAGTGCTAGAGATGCCCTGGGGGGGGTGCCCTACAATGAGCAGTTCTTC.

This clonotype showed up many times. This rearrangement joins TRBV5-8 to TRBJ2-7, with TRBD1 matching 9 bases. This CDR3 has 15 amino acids. V lost 4 bases, J lost 3 bases, and 8 bases stayed unmatched. Per germline, CDR1 SGHTS and CDR2 YDEGEE. This chain's CDR3 is CASSETGTGFYEQYF. In nucleotides, the CDR3 is TGTGCCAGCAGCGAAACCGGGACAGGGTTCTACGAGCAGTACTTC.

The V call is TRBV15, the J call TRBJ2-1; the match to TRBD2 covers 9 bases. Germline trimming cut 5 bases from V and 7 bases from J; bases unmatched to any gene: 3. In germline, CDR1 is LNHNV, CDR2 YYDKDF (reference sequence). The CDR3 extends over 13 amino acids. The CDR3 DNA follows: TGTGCCACCAGCCGGGCGGGAGGGAATGAGCAGTTCTTC. Protein product: CATSRAGGNEQFF.

The gene calls are TRBV7-9 and TRBJ1-4, with D tentatively TRBD1 (5 bases). Germline V gene data show CDR1 as SEHNR and CDR2 as FQNEAQ (reference sequence). The V end lost 6 bases, the J end lost 1 base, and 21 bases lay between the germline ends. The CDR3 runs to 18 residues. The CDR3 is CASSPGRLAGGTNEKLFF. The CDR3 DNA sequence: TGTGCCAGCAGTCCAGGCCGACTAGCGGGGGGAACTAATGAAAAACTGTTTTTT.

The rearrangement uses TRBV20-1 and TRBJ2-2, with TRBD2 matching over 14 bases. Germline V lookup: CDR1 DFQATT, CDR2 SNEGSKA (reference sequence). The CDR3 has 13 amino acids. Trimming removed 7 bases from V and 7 bases from J; junction bases left unmatched: 2. CDR3 sequence: CSGTSGGFGELFF. The DNA of the CDR3 is TGCAGTGGGACTAGCGGGGGGTTCGGGGAGCTGTTTTTT.

This clonotype was observed a single time. The chain recombines TRBV5-6 with TRBJ1-3, with D unresolved. This CDR3 spans 14 amino acids. The germline V gene has CDR1 SGHDT and CDR2 YYEEEE. The germline V and J ends were trimmed by 0 bases and 7 bases, with 11 bases remaining between them. CDR3: CASSLVTGVNTIYF. The CDR3 DNA sequence: TGTGCCAGCAGCTTGGTAACCGGTGTTAACACCATATATTTT.

This clonotype was seen at least ten times. The rearrangement uses TRBV7-3 and TRBJ2-6, with unresolved D. The germline CDR1 and CDR2 sequences are SGHTA and FQGTGA. The CDR3 has 17 residues. The germline V and J ends were trimmed by 5 bases and 0 bases, with 14 bases remaining between them. CDR3 loop: CASSLNGPHSGANVLTF. DNA of the CDR3: TGTGCCAGCAGCCTGAACGGACCGCACTCTGGGGCCAACGTCCTGACTTTC.